Presented here are 26 T cell receptor beta chains from one specimen sequenced in a study of control samples from healthy donors and cancer patients. Assay used: immunoSEQ multiplex PCR; TCRdb lists only in-frame clones, some missing. This table has roughly 100,000 clones, about 92% appearing once. Sequencing was performed on blood. Receptors originate from a woman aged 18-29 years in good health.

V is TRBV19 and J is TRBJ1-5; possibly TRBD1 for D (6 bases). Trimming removed 6 bases at V and 3 bases at J, with 15 bases between. CDR1 is LNHDA, CDR2 SQIVND, per germline (reference sequence). The CDR3 extends over 15 amino acids. CDR3 protein: CASSVTGTYNQPQHF. In DNA form, the CDR3 reads TGTGCCAGTAGCGTCACAGGGACCTACAATCAGCCCCAGCATTTT.

CDR3 region: CASSPRGYGYTF. CDR3 nucleotides: TGTGCCAGCAGTCCCCGAGGGTATGGCTACACCTTC. The gene calls are TRBV28 and TRBJ1-2, with D hard to call. CDR1 and CDR2 (germline): MDHEN, SYDVKM. This CDR3 is built from 12 residues. Trimming shortened V by 5 bases and J by 5 bases, and 9 bases separated the two germline ends.

This rearrangement joins TRBV7-6 to TRBJ2-5, with D perhaps matching TRBD1 or TRBD2 (5 bases each). The germline V gene encodes CDR1 SGHVS and CDR2 FNYEAQ. The V end lost 4 bases, the J end lost 7 bases, and 13 bases lay between the germline ends. This CDR3 is built from 13 residues. The CDR3 DNA sequence: TGTGCCAGCAGCTCTTTCGAGGGGCGGACCCAGTACTTC. It encodes CASSSFEGRTQYF.

The chain employs TRBV7-9 and TRBJ2-2, with 13 bases aligning to TRBD2. CDR3 length: 17 residues. CDR1 and CDR2 (germline): SEHNR, FQNEAQ (reference sequence). V trimming: 4 bases; J trimming: 8 bases; junction bases outside the gene matches: 10. The CDR3 DNA follows: TGTGCCAGCAGCTCACACGGACTAGCGGGAGAAAGTGGGGAGCTGTTTTTT. As protein: CASSSHGLAGESGELFF.

This rearrangement joins TRBV5-1 to TRBJ2-1; 7 bases match TRBD1. This CDR3 contains 14 residues. CDR1 SGHRS and CDR2 YFSETQ come from the germline V gene. J lost 4 bases, V lost 0 bases, and 1 base had no gene match. The CDR3 region has the DNA TGCGCCAGCAGCTTGGCGACAGGGTACAATGAGCAGTTCTTC. Translation gives CASSLATGYNEQFF.

The gene calls are TRBV10-1 and TRBJ2-3, with no clear D. Trimming took 4 bases from V and 0 from J, leaving 2 bases between them. Germline V CDR1 and CDR2: WNHNN, SYGVQD (reference sequence). The CDR3 loop spans 12 amino acids. The CDR3, as DNA: TGCGCCAGCAGTGGAAGCACAGATACGCAGTATTTT. Its protein is CASSGSTDTQYF.

The chain recombines TRBV10-1 with TRBJ2-7; 7 nucleotides align to TRBD2. Trimming took 8 bases from V and 5 from J; bases not matched to a gene: 6. CDR3 length: 12 residues. CDR1 is WNHNN and CDR2 is SYGVQD in the germline V gene (reference sequence). CDR3 sequence: CASGGSVDEQYF. CDR3 in DNA: TGCGCCAGCGGCGGGAGCGTAGACGAGCAGTACTTC.

This chain connects TRBV5-1 to TRBJ1-2; 7 nucleotides align to TRBD1. From germline, CDR1 is SGHRS and CDR2 YFSETQ. The CDR3 has 14 residues. After removal of 6 bases from V and 4 bases from J, the junction contained 9 bases not matched to a gene. The CDR3 DNA reads TGCGCCAGCACCGCGACAGGGTGGGGCTATGGCTACACCTTC. Translating it yields CASTATGWGYGYTF.

The chain is built from TRBV28 and TRBJ1-4, with D maybe TRBD1 (5 bases). The CDR3 covers 14 residues. Trimming took off 6 bases at V and 5 bases at J, with 13 bases between the two ends. Germline CDR1 and CDR2: MDHEN and SYDVKM. This chain's CDR3 is CASSLTGGNEKLFF. As DNA, the CDR3 is TGTGCCAGCAGCCTCACCGGGGGGAATGAAAAACTGTTTTTT.

J is TRBJ2-3 and V is TRBV24-1, with a possible D match to TRBD1 (7 bases). V lost 10 bases and J 8 bases, leaving 18 bases between the germline ends. Germline V gene data show CDR1 as KGHDR and CDR2 as SFDVKD. This CDR3 is built from 13 residues. CDR3 nucleotides: TGTGCCACTAGACAGGGAGGAGAGGGTACGCAGTATTTT. Translating it yields CATRQGGEGTQYF.

The J gene is TRBJ1-1, the V gene TRBV5-6; no clear D. The V gene's germline CDR1 is SGHDT and CDR2 YYEEEE. The ends were cut back, 2 bases at V and 1 base at J, with 12 bases in the middle. This CDR3 is 15 amino acids long. CDR3 region: CASSFRGIGNTEAFF. The CDR3 region has the DNA TGTGCCAGCAGCTTTCGGGGAATTGGGAACACTGAAGCTTTCTTT.

The V call is TRBV6-5, the J call TRBJ2-5; D remains unclear. V was shortened by 2 bases and J by 0 bases, with 10 bases between the two germline ends. Germline CDR1 reads MNHEY; CDR2 reads SVGAGI. This CDR3 has 15 residues. The CDR3 sequence is CASSYGQLYQETQYF. CDR3 nucleotides: TGTGCCAGCAGTTACGGGCAGTTGTACCAAGAGACCCAGTACTTC.

The chain links TRBV5-5 to TRBJ2-5; 8 bases fit TRBD2. The CDR3 runs 18 residues. CDR1 is SGHKS, CDR2 YYEKEE, per germline (reference sequence). The V and J ends lost 5 bases and 2 bases, in that order; junction bases with no gene match: 17. CDR3 DNA: TGTGCCAGCAGTGCAGGTTCAAGCGGGGGCGCCCGGCAAGAGACCCAGTACTTC. Translation gives CASSAGSSGGARQETQYF.

The chain joins TRBV19 to TRBJ1-5; D is undetermined. The length of the CDR3 is 12 residues. Germline-derived CDR1 and CDR2 are LNHDA and SQIVND (reference sequence). Trimming took off 8 bases at V and 7 bases at J, with 12 bases between the two ends. CDR3 loop: CASGELGQPQHF. For the CDR3, the DNA is TGTGCCAGTGGAGAACTGGGGCAGCCCCAGCATTTT.

The chain employs TRBV7-6 and TRBJ1-2; 8 nucleotides match TRBD1. The CDR3 runs 18 residues. Germline CDR1 is SGHVS and CDR2 is FNYEAQ. J gave up 2 bases and V 4 bases, and 15 bases lay outside the gene matches. CDR3 sequence reads: CASSSSAITGGGNYGYTF. The CDR3 nucleotides are TGTGCCAGCAGCTCGTCGGCAATAACAGGGGGAGGGAACTATGGCTACACCTTC.

The chain is built from TRBV6-1 and TRBJ2-5, with D possibly TRBD2 on 6 matching bases. V lost 2 bases, J lost 7 bases, and 14 bases lay in between. Germline CDR1 MNHNS, CDR2 SASEGT. The CDR3 extends over 14 amino acids. The CDR3 DNA reads as TGTGCCAGCAGTGAATCGGGGGAGTCGGGGACCCAGTACTTC. Translation gives CASSESGESGTQYF.

This clone was counted a single time. The genes are TRBV28 and TRBJ1-2, with 7 positions matching TRBD1. The CDR3 sequence is 14 residues long. Per the germline V gene, CDR1 is MDHEN and CDR2 is SYDVKM. The V gene end was trimmed by 5 bases and the J gene end by 4 bases; junction bases not matched to a gene: 7. The CDR3 spells CASSHRDRPYGYTF. The CDR3 region has the DNA TGTGCCAGCAGTCACCGGGACAGACCCTATGGCTACACCTTC.

V gene TRBV5-6 combines with J gene TRBJ2-1; 14 nucleotides line up with TRBD2. Germline V CDR1 and CDR2: SGHDT, YYEEEE. The CDR3 has 15 amino acids. Trimming removed 4 bases from V and 8 bases from J; junction bases left unmatched: 5. For the CDR3, the DNA is TGTGCCAGCAGCGAGGGACTAGCGGGAGTGCATGAGCAGTTCTTC. This encodes CASSEGLAGVHEQFF.

The V gene is TRBV6-1, the J gene TRBJ1-6; D gene uncertain. CDR3 length equals 16 residues. CDR1 is MNHNS, CDR2 SASEGT, per germline. Trimming took 3 bases from V and 0 from J, leaving 9 bases between them. CDR3 nucleotides: TGTGCCAGCAGTGACCGACTCAGCTCCTATAATTCACCCCTCCACTTT. It translates to CASSDRLSSYNSPLHF.

V and J are TRBV5-1 and TRBJ2-7; TRBD2 agrees at 12 bases. V gave up 4 bases and J gave up 0 bases; unmatched junction bases: 11. The CDR3 covers 18 residues. Germline loops: CDR1 SGHRS, CDR2 YFSETQ. CDR3 in amino acids: CASSTQLTSGRSSYEQYF. The DNA of the CDR3 is TGCGCCAGCAGCACGCAATTGACTAGCGGGAGATCCTCCTACGAGCAGTACTTC.

The gene calls are TRBV3-1 (or the pseudogene TRBV3-2) and TRBJ2-7; a possible D gene is TRBD2 (5 bases). V lost 1 base to trimming and J lost 1 base, with 11 bases between them. This CDR3 has 15 amino acids. The V gene's germline CDR1 is LGHDT and CDR2 YNNKEL (reference sequence). For the CDR3, the DNA is TGTGCCAGCAGCCAAGGCCCTAGCAGATCCTACGAGCAGTACTTC. It is translated as CASSQGPSRSYEQYF.

This clone has a single count. The chain couples TRBV7-9 to TRBJ2-3, with TRBD2 as a possible D gene (5 bases). Per the germline V gene, CDR1 is SEHNR and CDR2 is FQNEAQ (reference sequence). V lost 5 bases and J lost 0, with 18 bases in between. This CDR3 has 17 residues. As DNA, the CDR3 is TGTGCCAGCAGCCAGGACTTCGGGGTAACTAGCACAGATACGCAGTATTTT. Protein: CASSQDFGVTSTDTQYF.

The chain combines TRBV12-3 or TRBV12-4 with TRBJ2-5; D gene unclear. This CDR3 is built from 13 residues. Trimming cost V 6 bases and J 4 bases, with 12 bases left between them. In DNA, the CDR3 is TGTGCCAGCAGACCTATCACTCCAGAGACCCAGTACTTC. Residues: CASRPITPETQYF.

The V and J genes are TRBV29-1 and TRBJ2-7; D is uncertain. Germline loops: CDR1 SQVTM, CDR2 ANQGSEA. This CDR3 contains 13 residues. Trimming pared 4 bases from V and 4 bases from J, leaving 14 bases between. The CDR3 region is CSVVQSNSYEQYF. The CDR3 coding sequence is TGCAGCGTTGTTCAGAGCAACAGTTACGAGCAGTACTTC.

The V gene is TRBV30, the J gene TRBJ2-1; a weak D match, TRBD2 (6 bases). Deletions cut 2 bases from V and 6 bases from J, with 11 bases between. CDR3 length equals 13 residues. Per the germline V gene, CDR1 is GTSNPN and CDR2 is SVGIG (reference sequence). Here the CDR3 DNA reads TGTGCCTGGAGTCCGACTAGAATCAATGAGCAGTTCTTC. The encoded protein is CAWSPTRINEQFF.

This clone was found once. V usage is TRBV5-6 and J usage is TRBJ1-6; D gene ambiguous. The ends were cut back, 0 bases at V and 6 bases at J, with 4 bases in the middle. From germline, CDR1 is SGHDT and CDR2 YYEEEE. This CDR3 comprises 13 residues. The CDR3 is CASSLGGNSPLHF. CDR3 in DNA: TGTGCCAGCAGCTTGGGGGGTAATTCACCCCTCCACTTT.